This T cell receptor beta chain came from a study of T-cell reconstitution after alpha-beta-depleted transplantation in children. Study observations and caveats: T-cell counts and diversity at one year post-transplant came mainly from newly produced T cells. At around two months after transplant, the alpha-beta T cells were reportedly derived from several hundred expanded clones that came from non-depleted graft cells.

Unique molecular identifiers were incorporated into the prepared TCRbeta library. In TCRdb, the PCR reads were re-called with MiXCR into one record per CDR3 protein. The table has some 440,000 distinct CDR3 sequences, 15% to 20% seen once; the top ten hold 25% to 35%. The count of this clonotype is one. Its target is not known. CDR1 and CDR2 from the germline V gene are MGHRA and YSYEKL. CDR3 size: 15 residues. Unmatched junction bases numbered 5, after V lost 1 base and J lost 3 bases. Specimen: PBMCs, mostly from graft donor cells, collected 360 days after TCRalphabeta/CD19-depleted stem cell transplant. The clonotype comes from a boy younger than two who had a stem cell transplant for Wiskott-Aldrich syndrome, so the T cells may come from the graft donor. V and J are TRBV4-1 and TRBJ2-7, with TRBD2 identical over 8 bases. The CDR3 protein is CASSQVILAVYEQYF. The CDR3 bases are TGCGCCAGCAGCCAAGTCATACTAGCGGTCTACGAGCAGTACTTC.